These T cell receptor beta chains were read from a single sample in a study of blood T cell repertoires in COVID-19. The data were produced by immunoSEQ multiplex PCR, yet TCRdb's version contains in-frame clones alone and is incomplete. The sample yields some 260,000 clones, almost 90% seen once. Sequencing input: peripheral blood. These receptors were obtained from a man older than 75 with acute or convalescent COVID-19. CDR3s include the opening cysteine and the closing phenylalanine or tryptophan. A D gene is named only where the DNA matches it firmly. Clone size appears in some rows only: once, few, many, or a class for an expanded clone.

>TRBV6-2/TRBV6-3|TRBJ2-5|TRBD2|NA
CASSTSLAGGPETQYF
TGTGCCAGCAGTACCTCACTAGCGGGAGGGCCGGAGACCCAGTACTTC
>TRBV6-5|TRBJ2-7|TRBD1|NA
CASRDRGLYEQYF
TGTGCCAGCAGGGACAGGGGTCTCTACGAGCAGTACTTC
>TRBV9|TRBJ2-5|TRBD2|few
CASSVAGGGETQYF
TGTGCCAGCAGCGTAGCTGGGGGGGGTGAGACCCAGTACTTC
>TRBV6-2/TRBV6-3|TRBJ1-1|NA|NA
CASSYPRTEMNTEAFF
TGTGCCAGCAGTTACCCCAGGACAGAGATGAACACTGAAGCTTTCTTT
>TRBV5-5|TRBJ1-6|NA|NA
CASSPQGMDNSPLHF
TGTGCCAGCAGCCCCCAGGGGATGGATAATTCACCCCTCCACTTT
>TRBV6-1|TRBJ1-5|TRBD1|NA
CASSGMGQRFSNQPQHF
TGTGCCAGCAGTGGGATGGGACAGAGATTTAGCAATCAGCCCCAGCATTTT
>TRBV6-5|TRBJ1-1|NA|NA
CASSYVQEAPEAFF
TGTGCCAGCAGTTACGTACAGGAAGCCCCTGAAGCTTTCTTT
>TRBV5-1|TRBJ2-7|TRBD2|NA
CASSSGPGLAVGEQYF
TGCGCCAGCAGCTCGGGACCGGGACTAGCGGTAGGCGAGCAGTACTTC
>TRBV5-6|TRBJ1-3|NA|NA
CASSLYFEPGNTIYF
TGTGCCAGCAGCTTGTATTTCGAGCCTGGAAACACCATATATTTT
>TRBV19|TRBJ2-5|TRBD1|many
CASSTTGLPETQYF
TGTGCCAGTAGTACGACAGGGCTCCCAGAGACCCAGTACTTC
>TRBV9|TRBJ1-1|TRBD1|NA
CASSAGTGWTEAFF
TGTGCCAGCAGCGCCGGGACAGGGTGGACTGAAGCTTTCTTT